This T cell receptor beta chain emerged from a study of blood T cell repertoires in COVID-19. Turning to the study itself: Donors in the United States, Italy and Spain gave samples during acute or convalescent COVID-19. Sources were T cells, B-cell-depleted T cells, or PBMCs; the material itself was cDNA or gDNA.

V trimming: 4 bases; J trimming: 5 bases; junction bases outside the gene matches: 6. This CDR3 region has 16 residues. Looked up from germline, CDR1 is KGHDR and CDR2 is SFDVKD. How the authors handled the data: Amplification of reference gene primers was used by the study to estimate nucleated cell counts. TCRdb's copy holds only in-frame clones and misses some; the assay was immunoSEQ multiplex PCR. V and J calls and clone size are given by that table; D and trimming were obtained from the DNA. The sample contains roughly 32,000 clones, 85% to 90% of which appear only once. This sequence was found in a man aged 60 to 69 with active or convalescent COVID-19. The chain carries TRBV24-1 and TRBJ2-1; 11 bases line up with TRBD2. Material for sequencing was peripheral blood. The CDR3 bases are TGTGCCACCAGTGACCTCGGGACTAGCGGTAACAATGAGCAGTTCTTC. Encoded protein: CATSDLGTSGNNEQFF.